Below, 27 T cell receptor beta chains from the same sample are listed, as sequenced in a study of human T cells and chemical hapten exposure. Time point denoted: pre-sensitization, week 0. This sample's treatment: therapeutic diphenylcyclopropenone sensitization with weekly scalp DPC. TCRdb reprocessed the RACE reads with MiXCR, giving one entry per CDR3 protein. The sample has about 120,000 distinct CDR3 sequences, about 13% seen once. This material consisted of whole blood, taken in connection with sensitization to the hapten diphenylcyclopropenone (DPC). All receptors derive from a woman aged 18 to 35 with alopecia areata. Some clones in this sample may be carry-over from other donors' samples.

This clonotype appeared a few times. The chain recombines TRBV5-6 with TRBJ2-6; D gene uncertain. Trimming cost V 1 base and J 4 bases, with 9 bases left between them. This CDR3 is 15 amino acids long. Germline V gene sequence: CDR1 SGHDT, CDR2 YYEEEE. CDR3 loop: CASSLLGKGANVLTF. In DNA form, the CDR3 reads TGTGCCAGCAGCTTGTTGGGGAAGGGGGCCAACGTCCTGACTTTC.

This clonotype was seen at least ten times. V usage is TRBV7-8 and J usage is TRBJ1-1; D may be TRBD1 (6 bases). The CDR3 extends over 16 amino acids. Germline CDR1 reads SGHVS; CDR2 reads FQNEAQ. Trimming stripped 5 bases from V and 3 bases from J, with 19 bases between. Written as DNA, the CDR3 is TGTGCCAGCAGCACCGACAGGTCCAAGTGGGACACTGAAGCTTTCTTT. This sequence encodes CASSTDRSKWDTEAFF.

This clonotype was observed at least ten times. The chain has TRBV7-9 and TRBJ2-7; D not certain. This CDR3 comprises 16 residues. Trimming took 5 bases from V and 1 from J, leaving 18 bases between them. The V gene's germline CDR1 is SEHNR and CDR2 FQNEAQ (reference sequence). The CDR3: CASSPTAREASYEQYF. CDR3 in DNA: TGTGCCAGCAGCCCCACGGCCAGAGAGGCATCCTACGAGCAGTACTTC. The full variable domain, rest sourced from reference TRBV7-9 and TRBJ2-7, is DTGVSQNPRHKITKRGQNVTFRCDPISEHNRLYWYRQTLGQGPEFLTYFQNEAQLEKSRLLSDRFSAERPKGSFSTLEIQRTEQGDSAMYLCASSPTAREASYEQYFGPGTRLTVT.

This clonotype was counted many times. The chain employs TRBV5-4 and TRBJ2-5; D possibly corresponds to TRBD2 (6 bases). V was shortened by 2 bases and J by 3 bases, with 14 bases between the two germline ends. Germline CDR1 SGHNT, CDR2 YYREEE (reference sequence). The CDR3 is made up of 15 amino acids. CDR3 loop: CASSLGGVRKETQYF. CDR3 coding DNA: TGTGCCAGCAGCTTAGGAGGGGTACGAAAAGAGACCCAGTACTTC.

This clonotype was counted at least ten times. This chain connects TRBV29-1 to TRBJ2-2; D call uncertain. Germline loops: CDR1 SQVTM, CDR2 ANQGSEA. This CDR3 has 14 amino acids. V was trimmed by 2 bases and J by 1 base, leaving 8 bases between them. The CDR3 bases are TGCAGCGTTGAACGGATTAAGAACACCGGGGAGCTGTTTTTT. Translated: CSVERIKNTGELFF.

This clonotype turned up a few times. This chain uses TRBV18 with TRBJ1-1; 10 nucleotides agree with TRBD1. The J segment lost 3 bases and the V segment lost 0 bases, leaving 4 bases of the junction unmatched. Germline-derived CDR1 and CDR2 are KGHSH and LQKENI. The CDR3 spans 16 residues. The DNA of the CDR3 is TGTGCCAGCTCACCACCAATTGGACAGGGGGACACTGAAGCTTTCTTT. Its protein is CASSPPIGQGDTEAFF.

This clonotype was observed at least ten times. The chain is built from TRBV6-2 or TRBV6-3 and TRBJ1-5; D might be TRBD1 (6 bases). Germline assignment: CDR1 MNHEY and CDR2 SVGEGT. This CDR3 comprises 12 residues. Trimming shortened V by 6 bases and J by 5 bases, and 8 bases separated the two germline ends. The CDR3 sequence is CASSRGYQPQHF. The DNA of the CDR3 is TGTGCCAGCAGCAGGGGTTATCAGCCCCAGCATTTT.

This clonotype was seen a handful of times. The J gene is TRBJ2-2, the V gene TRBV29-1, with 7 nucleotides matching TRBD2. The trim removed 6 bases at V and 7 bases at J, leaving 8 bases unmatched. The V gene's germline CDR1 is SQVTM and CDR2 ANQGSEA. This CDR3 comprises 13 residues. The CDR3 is CSVQRGPGGELFF. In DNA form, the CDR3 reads TGCAGCGTCCAGCGGGGCCCGGGCGGGGAGCTGTTTTTT.

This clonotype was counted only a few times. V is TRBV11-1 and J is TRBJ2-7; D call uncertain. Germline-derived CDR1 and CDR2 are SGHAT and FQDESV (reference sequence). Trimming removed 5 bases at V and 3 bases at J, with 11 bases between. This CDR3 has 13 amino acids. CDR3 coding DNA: TGTGCCAGCAGCCGTTCCCGAATCTACGAGCAGTACTTC. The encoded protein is CASSRSRIYEQYF.

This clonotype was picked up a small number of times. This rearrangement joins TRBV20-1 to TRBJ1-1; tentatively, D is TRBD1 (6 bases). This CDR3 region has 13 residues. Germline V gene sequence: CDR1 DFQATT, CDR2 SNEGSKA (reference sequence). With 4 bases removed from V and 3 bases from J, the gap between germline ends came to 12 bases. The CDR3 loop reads CSAKQGQDTEAFF. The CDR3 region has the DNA TGCAGTGCTAAACAGGGCCAGGACACTGAAGCTTTCTTT.

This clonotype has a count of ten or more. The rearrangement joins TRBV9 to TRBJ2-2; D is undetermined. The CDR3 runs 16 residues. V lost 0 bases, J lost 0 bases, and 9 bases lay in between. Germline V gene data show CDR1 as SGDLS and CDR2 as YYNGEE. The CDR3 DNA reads TGTGCCAGCAGCGTAGGTGGTGACGCGAACACCGGGGAGCTGTTTTTT. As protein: CASSVGGDANTGELFF.

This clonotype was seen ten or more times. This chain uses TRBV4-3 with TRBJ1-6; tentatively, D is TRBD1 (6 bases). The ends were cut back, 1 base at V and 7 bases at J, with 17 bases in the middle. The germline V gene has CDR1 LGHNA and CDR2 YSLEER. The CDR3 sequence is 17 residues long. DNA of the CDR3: TGCGCCAGCAGCCAAGGCCCTGTACGGGACATGAATTCACCCCTCCACTTT. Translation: CASSQGPVRDMNSPLHF.

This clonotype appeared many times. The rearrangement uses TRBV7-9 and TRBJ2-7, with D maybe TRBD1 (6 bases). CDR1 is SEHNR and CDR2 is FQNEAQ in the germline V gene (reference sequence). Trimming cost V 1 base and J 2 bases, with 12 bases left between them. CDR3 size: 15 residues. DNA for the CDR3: TGTGCCAGCAGCTTAGGCCGGACAGAGACCTACGAGCAGTACTTC. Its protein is CASSLGRTETYEQYF.

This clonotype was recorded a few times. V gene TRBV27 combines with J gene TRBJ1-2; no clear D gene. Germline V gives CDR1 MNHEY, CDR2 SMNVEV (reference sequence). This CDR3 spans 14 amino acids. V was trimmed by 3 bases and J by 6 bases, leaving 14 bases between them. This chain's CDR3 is CASSFGGGGHGYTF. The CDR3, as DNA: TGTGCCAGCAGTTTCGGTGGTGGAGGGCATGGCTACACCTTC.

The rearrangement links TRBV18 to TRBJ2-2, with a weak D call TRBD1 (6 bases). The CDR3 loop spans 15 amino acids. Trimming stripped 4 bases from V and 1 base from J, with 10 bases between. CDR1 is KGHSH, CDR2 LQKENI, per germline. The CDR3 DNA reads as TGTGCCAGCTCACGAGAGACAGGGAACACCGGGGAGCTGTTTTTT. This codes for CASSRETGNTGELFF.

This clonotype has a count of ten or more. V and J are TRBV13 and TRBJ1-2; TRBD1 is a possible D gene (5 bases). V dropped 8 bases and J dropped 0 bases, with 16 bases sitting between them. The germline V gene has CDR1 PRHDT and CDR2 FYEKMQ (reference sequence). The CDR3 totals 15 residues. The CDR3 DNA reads TGTGCCAGCGGGACGAGACTTCGAGCTAACTATGGCTACACCTTC. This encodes CASGTRLRANYGYTF.

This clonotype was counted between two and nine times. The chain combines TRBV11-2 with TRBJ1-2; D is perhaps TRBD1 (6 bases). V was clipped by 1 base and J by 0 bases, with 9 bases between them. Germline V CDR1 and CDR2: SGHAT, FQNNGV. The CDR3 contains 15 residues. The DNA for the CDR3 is TGTGCCAGCAGCTTAGGCGGGACACCTAACTATGGCTACACCTTC. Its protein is CASSLGGTPNYGYTF.

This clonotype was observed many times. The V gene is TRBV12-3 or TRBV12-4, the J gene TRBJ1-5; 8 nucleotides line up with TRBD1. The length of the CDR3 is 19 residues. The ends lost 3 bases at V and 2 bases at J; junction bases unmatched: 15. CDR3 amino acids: CASSFSSPLQGAGNQPQHF. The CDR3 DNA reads TGTGCCAGCAGTTTTTCTTCCCCACTCCAGGGGGCCGGCAATCAGCCCCAGCATTTT.

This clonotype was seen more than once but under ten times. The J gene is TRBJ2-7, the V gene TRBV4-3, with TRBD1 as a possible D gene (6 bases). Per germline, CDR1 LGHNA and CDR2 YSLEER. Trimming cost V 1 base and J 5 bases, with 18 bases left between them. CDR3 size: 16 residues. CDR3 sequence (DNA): TGCGCCAGCAGCCAAGTAACAGGGTCCTACCCTAACGAGCAGTACTTC. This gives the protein CASSQVTGSYPNEQYF.

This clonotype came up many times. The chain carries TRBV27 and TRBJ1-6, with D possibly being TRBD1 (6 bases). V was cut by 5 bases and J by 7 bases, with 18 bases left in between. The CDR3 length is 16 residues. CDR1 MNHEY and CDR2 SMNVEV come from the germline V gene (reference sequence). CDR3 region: CASSEKGVLMNSPLHF. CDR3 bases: TGTGCCAGCAGTGAAAAGGGGGTCCTTATGAATTCACCCCTCCACTTT.

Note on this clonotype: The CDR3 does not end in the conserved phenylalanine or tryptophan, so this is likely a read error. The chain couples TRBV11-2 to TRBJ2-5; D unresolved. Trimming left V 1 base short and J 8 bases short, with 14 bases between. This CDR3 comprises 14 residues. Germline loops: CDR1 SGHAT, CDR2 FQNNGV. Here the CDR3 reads CASSLVQKTGTQYY. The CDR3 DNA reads TGTGCCAGCAGCTTAGTCCAAAAAACCGGTACCCAGTACTAC.

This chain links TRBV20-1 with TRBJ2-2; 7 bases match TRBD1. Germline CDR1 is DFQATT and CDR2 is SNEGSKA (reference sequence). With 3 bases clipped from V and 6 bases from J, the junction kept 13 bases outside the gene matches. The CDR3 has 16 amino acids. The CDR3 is CSARGRGPVMAGELFF. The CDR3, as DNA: TGCAGTGCTAGGGGTAGGGGGCCCGTGATGGCCGGGGAGCTGTTTTTT.

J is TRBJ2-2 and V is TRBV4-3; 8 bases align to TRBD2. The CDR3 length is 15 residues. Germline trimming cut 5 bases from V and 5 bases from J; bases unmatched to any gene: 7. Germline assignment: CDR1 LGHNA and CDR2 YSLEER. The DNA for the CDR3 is TGCGCCAGCAGCGGACTAGCCAGGGGTACCGGGGAGCTGTTTTTT. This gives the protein CASSGLARGTGELFF.

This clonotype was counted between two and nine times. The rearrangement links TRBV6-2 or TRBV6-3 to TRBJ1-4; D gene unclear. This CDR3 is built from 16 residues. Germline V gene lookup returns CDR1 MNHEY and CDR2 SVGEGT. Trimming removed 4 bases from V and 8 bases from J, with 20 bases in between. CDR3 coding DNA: TGTGCCAGCAGTTCCCGACGACAAGAGGACGACGAAAAACTGTTTTTT. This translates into CASSSRRQEDDEKLFF.

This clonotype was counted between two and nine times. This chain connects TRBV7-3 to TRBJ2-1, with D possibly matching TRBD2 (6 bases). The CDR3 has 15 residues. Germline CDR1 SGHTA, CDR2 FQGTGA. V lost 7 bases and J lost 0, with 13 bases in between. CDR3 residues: CASTPDGGSYNEQFF. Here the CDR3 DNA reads TGTGCCAGCACCCCTGACGGGGGCTCCTACAATGAGCAGTTCTTC.

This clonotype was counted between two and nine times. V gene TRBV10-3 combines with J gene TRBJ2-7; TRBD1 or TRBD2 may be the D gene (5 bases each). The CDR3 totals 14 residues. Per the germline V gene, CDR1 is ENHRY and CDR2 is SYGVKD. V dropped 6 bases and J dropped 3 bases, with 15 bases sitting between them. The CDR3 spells CAIRAPGTIYEQYF. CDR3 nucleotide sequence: TGTGCCATCAGAGCCCCCGGGACGATCTACGAGCAGTACTTC.

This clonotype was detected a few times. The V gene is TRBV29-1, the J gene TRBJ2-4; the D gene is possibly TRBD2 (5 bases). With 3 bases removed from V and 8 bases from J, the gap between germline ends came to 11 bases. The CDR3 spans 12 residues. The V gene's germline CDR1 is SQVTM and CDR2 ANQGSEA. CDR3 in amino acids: CSVESMGDIQYF. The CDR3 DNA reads TGCAGCGTTGAGAGTATGGGAGACATTCAGTACTTC.